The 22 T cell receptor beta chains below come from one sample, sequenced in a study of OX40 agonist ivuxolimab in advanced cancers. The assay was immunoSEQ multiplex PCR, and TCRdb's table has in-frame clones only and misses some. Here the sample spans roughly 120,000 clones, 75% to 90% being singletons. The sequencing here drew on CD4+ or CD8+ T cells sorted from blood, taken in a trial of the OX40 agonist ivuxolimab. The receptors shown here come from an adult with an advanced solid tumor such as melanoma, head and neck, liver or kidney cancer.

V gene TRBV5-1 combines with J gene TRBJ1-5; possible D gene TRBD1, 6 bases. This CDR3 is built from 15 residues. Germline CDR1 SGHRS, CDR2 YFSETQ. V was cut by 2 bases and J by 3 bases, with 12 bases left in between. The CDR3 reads CASSLQGGDNQPQHF. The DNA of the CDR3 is TGCGCCAGCAGCTTACAGGGAGGCGACAATCAGCCCCAGCATTTT.

CDR3 sequence: CAWAGTENQPQHF. The CDR3 DNA sequence: TGTGCCTGGGCCGGGACAGAAAATCAGCCCCAGCATTTT. This chain joins TRBV30 and TRBJ1-5; 7 bases line up with TRBD1. Losses at the gene ends were 5 bases for V and 4 bases for J; bases not matched to a gene: 5. CDR3 length: 13 amino acids. Per the germline V gene, CDR1 is GTSNPN and CDR2 is SVGIG (reference sequence).

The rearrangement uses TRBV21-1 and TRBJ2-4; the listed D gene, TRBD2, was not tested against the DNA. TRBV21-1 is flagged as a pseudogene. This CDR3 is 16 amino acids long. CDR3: CASSKLGGPYKNIQYF. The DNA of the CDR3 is TGTGCCAGCAGCAAACTCGGGGGGCCTTACAAAAACATTCAGTACTTC.

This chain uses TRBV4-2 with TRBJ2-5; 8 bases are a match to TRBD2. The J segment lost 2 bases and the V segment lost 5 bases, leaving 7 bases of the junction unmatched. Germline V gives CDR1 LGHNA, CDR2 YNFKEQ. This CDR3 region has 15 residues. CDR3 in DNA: TGTGCCAGCAGCGGGGTGGTAGCGGGACAAGAGACCCAGTACTTC. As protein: CASSGVVAGQETQYF.

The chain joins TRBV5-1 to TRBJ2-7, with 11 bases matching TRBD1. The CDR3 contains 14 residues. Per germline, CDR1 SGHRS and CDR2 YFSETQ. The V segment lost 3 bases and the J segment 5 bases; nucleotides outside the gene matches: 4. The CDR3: CASSYRTGGHEQYF. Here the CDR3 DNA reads TGCGCCAGCAGCTATAGGACAGGGGGCCACGAGCAGTACTTC.

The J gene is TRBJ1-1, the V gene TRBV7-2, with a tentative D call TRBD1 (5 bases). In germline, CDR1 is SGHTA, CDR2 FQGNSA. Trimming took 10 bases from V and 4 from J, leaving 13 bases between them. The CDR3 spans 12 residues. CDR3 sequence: CAIQGLGTEAFF. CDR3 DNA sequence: TGTGCCATCCAGGGTTTGGGCACTGAAGCTTTCTTT.

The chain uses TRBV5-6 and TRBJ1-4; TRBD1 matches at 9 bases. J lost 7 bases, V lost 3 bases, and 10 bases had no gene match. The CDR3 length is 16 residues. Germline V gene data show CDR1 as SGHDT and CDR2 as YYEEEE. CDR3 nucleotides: TGTGCCAGCAGCTGGGACAGGGCGGCCGTTCGTGAAAAACTGTTTTTT. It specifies CASSWDRAAVREKLFF.

CDR3 loop: CASSVGQGTLGNTIYF. CDR3 nucleotides: TGTGCCAGCAGCGTGGGACAGGGGACTCTCGGAAACACCATATATTTT. The chain has TRBV9 and TRBJ1-3; TRBD1 matches at 10 bases. The CDR3 is 16 amino acids. Per germline, CDR1 SGDLS and CDR2 YYNGEE. V dropped 2 bases and J dropped 4; count of bases not matched to a gene: 6.

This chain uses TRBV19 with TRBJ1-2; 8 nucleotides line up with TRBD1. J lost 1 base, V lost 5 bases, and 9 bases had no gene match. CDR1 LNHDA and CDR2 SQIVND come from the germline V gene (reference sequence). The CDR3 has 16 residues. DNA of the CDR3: TGTGCCAGTAGTCTTCCTCGGACAGGGATTAACTATGGCTACACCTTC. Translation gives CASSLPRTGINYGYTF.

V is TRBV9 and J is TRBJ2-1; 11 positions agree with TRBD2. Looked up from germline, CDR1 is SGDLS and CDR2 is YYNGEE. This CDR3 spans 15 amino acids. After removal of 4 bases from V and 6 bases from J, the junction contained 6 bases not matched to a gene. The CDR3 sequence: CASSQVAGGPNEQFF. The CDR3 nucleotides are TGTGCCAGCAGCCAAGTAGCGGGGGGGCCCAATGAGCAGTTCTTC.

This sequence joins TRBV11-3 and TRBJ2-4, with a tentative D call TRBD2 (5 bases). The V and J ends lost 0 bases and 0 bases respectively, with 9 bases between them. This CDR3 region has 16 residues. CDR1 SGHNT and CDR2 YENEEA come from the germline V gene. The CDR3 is CASSLDSGIAKNIQYF. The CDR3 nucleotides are TGTGCCAGCAGCTTAGATTCGGGGATAGCCAAAAACATTCAGTACTTC.

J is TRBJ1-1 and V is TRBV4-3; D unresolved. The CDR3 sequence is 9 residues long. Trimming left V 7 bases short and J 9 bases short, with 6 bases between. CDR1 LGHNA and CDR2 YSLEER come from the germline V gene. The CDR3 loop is CASTPQAFF. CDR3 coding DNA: TGCGCCAGCACCCCACAAGCTTTCTTT.

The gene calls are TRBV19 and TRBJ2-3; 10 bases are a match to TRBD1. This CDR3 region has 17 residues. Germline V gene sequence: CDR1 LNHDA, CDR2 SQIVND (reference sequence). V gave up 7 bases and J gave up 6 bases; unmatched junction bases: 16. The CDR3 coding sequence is TGTGCCAGTATGAACATTCCGGGACAGGGGCCTGTCGATACGCAGTATTTT. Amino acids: CASMNIPGQGPVDTQYF.

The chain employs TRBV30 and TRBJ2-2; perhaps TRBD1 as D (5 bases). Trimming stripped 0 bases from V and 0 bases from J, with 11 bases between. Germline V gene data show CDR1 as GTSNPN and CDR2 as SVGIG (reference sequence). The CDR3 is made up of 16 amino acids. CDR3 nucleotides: TGTGCCTGGAGTGTATGGTGGGGCACGAACACCGGGGAGCTGTTTTTT. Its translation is CAWSVWWGTNTGELFF.

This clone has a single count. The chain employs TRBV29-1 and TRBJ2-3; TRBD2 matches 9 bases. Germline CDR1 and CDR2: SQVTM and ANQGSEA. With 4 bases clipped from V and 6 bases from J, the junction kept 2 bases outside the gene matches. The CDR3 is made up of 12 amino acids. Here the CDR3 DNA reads TGCAGCGTTGTGCTAGCGGGGGATACGCAGTATTTT. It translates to CSVVLAGDTQYF.

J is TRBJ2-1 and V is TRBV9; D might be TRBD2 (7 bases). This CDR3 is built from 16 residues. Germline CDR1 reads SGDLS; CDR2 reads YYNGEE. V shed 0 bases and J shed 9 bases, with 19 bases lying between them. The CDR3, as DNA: TGTGCCAGCAGCGTAGATGGGAGGGGGAGGGAATTTGAGCAGTTCTTC. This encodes CASSVDGRGREFEQFF.

The CDR3 sequence: CASSFSSGLGSGNTIYF. As DNA, the CDR3 is TGTGCCAGCAGCTTCTCGTCAGGGTTGGGCTCTGGAAACACCATATATTTT. The chain uses TRBV7-2 and TRBJ1-3; possibly TRBD1 for D (5 bases). CDR1 and CDR2 from the germline V gene are SGHTA and FQGNSA. The CDR3 consists of 17 residues. The V end lost 3 bases, the J end lost 0 bases, and 15 bases lay between the germline ends.

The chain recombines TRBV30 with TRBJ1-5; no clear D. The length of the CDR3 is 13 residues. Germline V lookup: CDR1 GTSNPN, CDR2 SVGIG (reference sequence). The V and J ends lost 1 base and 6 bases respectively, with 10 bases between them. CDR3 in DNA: TGTGCCTGGAGTGGCAAGGGAGGTCAGCCCCAGCATTTT. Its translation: CAWSGKGGQPQHF. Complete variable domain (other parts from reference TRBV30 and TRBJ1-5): SQTIHQWPATLVQPVGSPLSLECTVEGTSNPNLYWYRQAAGRGLQLLFYSVGIGQISSEVPQNLSASRPQDRQFILSSKKLLLSDSGFYLCAWSGKGGQPQHFGDGTRLSIL.

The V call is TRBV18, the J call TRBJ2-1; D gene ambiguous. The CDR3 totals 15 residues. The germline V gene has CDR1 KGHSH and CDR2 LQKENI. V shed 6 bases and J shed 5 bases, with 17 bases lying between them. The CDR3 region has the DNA TGTGCCAGCTCCCCGAGAGGTGGCCCCAACAATGAGCAGTTCTTC. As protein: CASSPRGGPNNEQFF.

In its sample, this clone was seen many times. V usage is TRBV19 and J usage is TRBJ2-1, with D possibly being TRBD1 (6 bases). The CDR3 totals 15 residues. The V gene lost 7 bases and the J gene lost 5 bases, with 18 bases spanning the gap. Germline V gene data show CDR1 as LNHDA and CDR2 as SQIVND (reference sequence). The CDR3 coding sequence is TGTGCCAGTACCCCAGGACAGAGAGGGCACAATGAGCAGTTCTTC. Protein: CASTPGQRGHNEQFF. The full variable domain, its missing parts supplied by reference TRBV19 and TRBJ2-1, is DGGITQSPKYLFRKEGQNVTLSCEQNLNHDAMYWYRQDPGQGLRLIYYSQIVNDFQKGDIAEGYSVSREKKESFPLTVTSAQKNPTAFYLCASTPGQRGHNEQFFGPGTRLTVL.

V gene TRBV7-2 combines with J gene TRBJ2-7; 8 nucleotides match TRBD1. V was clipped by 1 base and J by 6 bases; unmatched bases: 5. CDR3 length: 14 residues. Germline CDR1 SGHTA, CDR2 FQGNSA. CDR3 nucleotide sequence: TGTGCCAGCAGCTTAGAGGGACAGGCCGGCGAGCAGTACTTC. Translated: CASSLEGQAGEQYF.

This CDR3 reads CASSLSGVNEKLFF. The CDR3 region has the DNA TGTGCCAGCAGTTTATCAGGGGTAAATGAAAAACTGTTTTTT. The V and J genes are TRBV28 and TRBJ1-4, with D maybe TRBD1 (6 bases). V lost 1 base and J lost 5, with 8 bases in between. CDR1 and CDR2 from the germline V gene are MDHEN and SYDVKM. The CDR3 sequence is 14 residues long.